Below, 2 T cell receptor beta chains from the same sample are listed, as sequenced in a study of blood T cell repertoires in COVID-19. Assay: immunoSEQ multiplex PCR; the TCRdb copy retains only in-frame clones and omits some. The sample comprises roughly 81,000 clones, around four fifths of which are singletons, and about 2.1% rests with the top ten. Specimen: peripheral blood. These receptors all come from a woman aged 70-85 years with acute or convalescent COVID-19.

The chain joins TRBV24-1 to TRBJ2-1; weak D call: TRBD1 (6 bases). The germline V and J ends were trimmed by 4 bases and 9 bases, with 12 bases remaining between them. The length of the CDR3 is 13 residues. The germline V gene encodes CDR1 KGHDR and CDR2 SFDVKD. The CDR3, as DNA: TGTGCCACCAGTGACGGCGGACAGAGTGAGCAGTTCTTC. It encodes CATSDGGQSEQFF.

The rearrangement uses TRBV29-1 and TRBJ1-2; tentative D call: TRBD1 (5 bases). Germline V gene lookup returns CDR1 SQVTM and CDR2 ANQGSEA. V was cut by 1 base and J by 8 bases, with 20 bases left in between. The CDR3 consists of 15 residues. Written as DNA, the CDR3 is TGCAGCGTTGAAGCGGAGCGGGGGTCCCGGGGGGGCTACACCTTC. Translated: CSVEAERGSRGGYTF. Filled out from reference TRBV29-1 and TRBJ1-2, the complete variable domain reads SAVISQKPSRDICQRGTSLTIQCQVDSQVTMMFWYRQQPGQSLTLIATANQGSEATYESGFVIDKFPISRPNLTFSTLTVSNMSPEDSSIYLCSVEAERGSRGGYTFGSGTRLTVV.